The next 18 T cell receptor beta chains were all read from a single sample in a study of immune cell composition in non-small cell lung cancer. Sequenced by immunoSEQ multiplex PCR; TCRdb stores in-frame clones only, minus some. The sample gives about 4,900 clones, roughly 80% of which show up once; 22% is in the top ten. The sample was lung tumor tissue. The receptors were gathered from a human donor with non-small cell lung cancer.

This chain joins TRBV11-1 and TRBJ1-1; tentatively, D is TRBD1 (6 bases). CDR1 and CDR2 (germline): SGHAT, FQDESV (reference sequence). The CDR3 loop spans 16 amino acids. Trimming took off 5 bases at V and 3 bases at J, with 19 bases between the two ends. DNA for the CDR3: TGTGCCAGCAGCCTGGTCGGGGGGGGGCTGGACACTGAAGCTTTCTTT. It specifies CASSLVGGGLDTEAFF.

The CDR3, as DNA: TGCGCCAGCAGCCCAACCCGGACAGGGGGGCGAGAGACCCAGTACTTC. This translates into CASSPTRTGGRETQYF. This rearrangement joins TRBV4-1 to TRBJ2-5; 10 bases match TRBD1. The length of the CDR3 is 16 residues. Germline V gene data show CDR1 as MGHRA and CDR2 as YSYEKL. V gave up 4 bases and J gave up 4 bases; unmatched junction bases: 9.

The chain uses TRBV5-1 and TRBJ1-2; D remains ambiguous. Germline V gene data show CDR1 as SGHRS and CDR2 as YFSETQ. Trimming cost V 0 bases and J 2 bases, with 5 bases left between them. The CDR3 is made up of 13 amino acids. Here the CDR3 DNA reads TGCGCCAGCAGCTTGGACGGGAACTATGGCTACACCTTC. It yields the protein CASSLDGNYGYTF.

The chain has TRBV5-1 and TRBJ2-6, with D unclear. The germline V and J ends were trimmed by 0 bases and 0 bases, with 4 bases remaining between them. The CDR3 consists of 15 residues. Per the germline V gene, CDR1 is SGHRS and CDR2 is YFSETQ. The chain's CDR3 is CASSLASSGANVLTF. CDR3 coding DNA: TGCGCCAGCAGCTTGGCTAGCTCTGGGGCCAACGTCCTGACTTTC.

This chain links TRBV9 with TRBJ2-1; 9 bases line up with TRBD2. Germline V CDR1 and CDR2: SGDLS, YYNGEE. V was clipped by 1 base and J by 1 base; unmatched bases: 0. The CDR3 spans 15 residues. CDR3 region: CASSVLAGSYNEQFF. The CDR3 bases are TGTGCCAGCAGCGTACTAGCGGGGTCCTACAATGAGCAGTTCTTC.

The rearrangement joins TRBV27 to TRBJ1-2; D gene ambiguous. CDR1 and CDR2 (germline): MNHEY, SMNVEV (reference sequence). Trimming took 2 bases from V and 1 from J, leaving 8 bases between them. The CDR3 has 14 amino acids. The CDR3 loop reads CASSLEPYNYGYTF. CDR3 nucleotide sequence: TGTGCCAGCAGTTTAGAGCCCTATAACTATGGCTACACCTTC.

A word on this clone: Different DNA sequences within this sample yield the same CDR3. The rearrangement links TRBV30 to TRBJ1-4; the D gene is possibly TRBD1 (6 bases). CDR3 length: 15 residues. Trimming took 3 bases from V and 0 from J, leaving 11 bases between them. Germline CDR1 GTSNPN, CDR2 SVGIG (reference sequence). The CDR3 nucleotides read TGTGCCTGGAGACCCTGGACAGCAACTAATGAAAAACTGTTTTTT. This gives the protein CAWRPWTATNEKLFF. The complete variable domain, with remaining parts taken from reference TRBV30 and TRBJ1-4, reads SQTIHQWPATLVQPVGSPLSLECTVEGTSNPNLYWYRQAAGRGLQLLFYSVGIGQISSEVPQNLSASRPQDRQFILSSKKLLLSDSGFYLCAWRPWTATNEKLFFGSGTQLSVL.

This sequence joins TRBV7-2 and TRBJ2-3, with TRBD2 matching over 10 bases. This CDR3 region has 16 residues. V gave up 5 bases and J gave up 6 bases; unmatched junction bases: 11. Germline values: CDR1 SGHTA, CDR2 FQGNSA. The CDR3 spells CASSPKAGGPYDTQYF. CDR3 DNA: TGTGCCAGCAGCCCTAAAGCGGGGGGGCCGTACGATACGCAGTATTTT.

The genes are TRBV15 and TRBJ2-1; D gene unclear. The CDR3 has 14 residues. Germline assignment: CDR1 LNHNV and CDR2 YYDKDF (reference sequence). Trimming shortened V by 0 bases and J by 3 bases, and 6 bases separated the two germline ends. In nucleotides, the CDR3 is TGTGCCACCAGCAGAGATCCAGGCTACAATGAGCAGTTCTTC. It codes for CATSRDPGYNEQFF.

This chain connects TRBV5-1 to TRBJ1-1, with a tentative D call TRBD1 (5 bases). The CDR3 consists of 14 residues. V lost 3 bases and J 5 bases, leaving 14 bases between the germline ends. Germline V gives CDR1 SGHRS, CDR2 YFSETQ. Written as DNA, the CDR3 is TGCGCCAGCAGCTGGGGCGGGGGGGGTACTGAAGCTTTCTTT. This gives the protein CASSWGGGGTEAFF.

V is TRBV4-3 and J is TRBJ2-1; 10 nucleotides agree with TRBD2. Germline CDR1 LGHNA, CDR2 YSLEER. With 0 bases clipped from V and 9 bases from J, the junction kept 8 bases outside the gene matches. CDR3 length equals 16 residues. This chain's CDR3 is CASSQDPSGGVSEQFF. DNA for the CDR3: TGCGCCAGCAGCCAAGATCCCAGCGGGGGGGTGAGTGAGCAGTTCTTC.

The chain uses TRBV7-9 and TRBJ2-5, with 9 nucleotides matching TRBD2. With 5 bases clipped from V and 5 bases from J, the junction kept 12 bases outside the gene matches. The CDR3 sequence is 16 residues long. Germline V gene lookup returns CDR1 SEHNR and CDR2 FQNEAQ (reference sequence). CDR3 nucleotides: TGTGCCAGCAGCCCGCATAGGGGAGCGGGAGGTGAGACCCAGTACTTC. Its protein is CASSPHRGAGGETQYF.

The chain couples TRBV5-1 to TRBJ2-3, with 9 nucleotides matching TRBD2. Germline CDR1 is SGHRS and CDR2 is YFSETQ. The J segment lost 1 base and the V segment lost 5 bases, leaving 8 bases of the junction unmatched. The CDR3 loop spans 16 amino acids. CDR3 residues: CASRFGQRGGTDTQYF. CDR3 DNA: TGCGCCAGCAGGTTTGGCCAGCGGGGGGGCACAGATACGCAGTATTTT.

This clone was seen a handful of times. The chain links TRBV4-3 to TRBJ2-7; TRBD2 might be the D (6 bases). V was shortened by 0 bases and J by 6 bases, with 24 bases between the two germline ends. CDR3 size: 18 residues. Germline V CDR1 and CDR2: LGHNA, YSLEER. In DNA, the CDR3 is TGCGCCAGCAGCCAAGAGCTCCGGGGGAGGAAAGGGGCCTTCGAGCAGTACTTC. It is translated as CASSQELRGRKGAFEQYF.

This clone was seen a handful of times. The chain is built from TRBV2 and TRBJ1-1; D unresolved. V gave up 6 bases and J gave up 6 bases, with 11 bases separating them. Germline V lookup: CDR1 SNHLY, CDR2 FYNNEI. The CDR3 loop spans 12 amino acids. DNA of the CDR3: TGTGCCAGCAGGTTCTCCGGGGCTGAAGCTTTCTTT. This encodes CASRFSGAEAFF.

The chain has TRBV15 and TRBJ2-1, with D unresolved. V lost 8 bases and J 6 bases, leaving 20 bases between the germline ends. This CDR3 has 15 amino acids. Germline values: CDR1 LNHNV, CDR2 YYDKDF (reference sequence). The CDR3 reads CATEKTGSWINEQFF. Written as DNA, the CDR3 is TGTGCCACCGAAAAGACCGGGTCTTGGATCAATGAGCAGTTCTTC.

V usage is TRBV19 and J usage is TRBJ2-1; possible D gene TRBD1, 8 bases. The CDR3 has 16 residues. The V gene's germline CDR1 is LNHDA and CDR2 SQIVND (reference sequence). Trimming left V 6 bases short and J 9 bases short, with 24 bases between. The CDR3 DNA reads as TGTGCCAGTAGAATACGGGGGGACCAGGGGGCTCGTGAGCAGTTCTTC. It translates to CASRIRGDQGAREQFF.

This clone came up once. The chain recombines TRBV30 with TRBJ1-5, with D hard to call. This CDR3 is 13 amino acids long. V lost 0 bases, J lost 7 bases, and 10 bases lay in between. Germline V lookup: CDR1 GTSNPN, CDR2 SVGIG (reference sequence). CDR3 in amino acids: CAWSVSSGQPQHF. CDR3 coding DNA: TGTGCCTGGAGTGTAAGCTCGGGGCAGCCCCAGCATTTT. Variable domain in full (rest from reference TRBV30 and TRBJ1-5): SQTIHQWPATLVQPVGSPLSLECTVEGTSNPNLYWYRQAAGRGLQLLFYSVGIGQISSEVPQNLSASRPQDRQFILSSKKLLLSDSGFYLCAWSVSSGQPQHFGDGTRLSIL.